A single sample gave rise to the 17 T cell receptor beta chains below, sequenced in a study of low-dose radiotherapy and immunotherapy resistance in tumors. Alpha and beta chains were covered, as first-strand cDNA relied on TRAV- and TRBV-specific primers. The authors ran 15 to 25 PCR cycles to amplify TCRs with a constant-region primer and V-primer adapter. TCRdb independently ran MiXCR on the reads; one entry per CDR3 protein. The data show more than 50,000 distinct CDR3 sequences, approximately 22% seen once. Time point specified: after trial treatment. The treatment: LDRT plus nivolumab, ipilimumab, low-dose cyclophosphamide and aspirin (RACIN trial). Sequenced here: PBMCs, sampled after low-dose radiotherapy plus immunotherapy. The receptors shown here come from a male donor with prostate cancer.

This clonotype was recorded at least ten times. This rearrangement joins TRBV30 to TRBJ2-2; possible D gene TRBD2, 5 bases. The CDR3 has 15 residues. The germline V gene encodes CDR1 GTSNPN and CDR2 SVGIG (reference sequence). V lost 4 bases to trimming and J lost 0 bases, with 12 bases between them. The CDR3 here is CAWNRGRPNTGELFF. For the CDR3, the DNA is TGTGCCTGGAATCGCGGGCGTCCGAACACCGGGGAGCTGTTTTTT.

As to this clonotype: It differs at one base from a far larger clone, so likely a read error. This chain connects TRBV7-9 to TRBJ2-1, with D unclear. V was cut by 3 bases and J by 10 bases, with 19 bases left in between. CDR1 and CDR2 from the germline V gene are SEHNR and FQNEAQ (reference sequence). CDR3 size: 15 residues. The CDR3 region has the DNA TGTGCCAGCAGCTTCGGGCCAGCCGACACCTACGAGCAGTTCTTC. Its protein product is CASSFGPADTYEQFF.

The chain's CDR3 is CASSWSGGAGDEQFF. The DNA of the CDR3 is TGTGCCAGCAGCTGGAGCGGGGGGGCGGGAGATGAGCAGTTCTTC. The chain carries TRBV7-9 and TRBJ2-1, with 10 bases lining up with TRBD2. The germline gives CDR1 SEHNR, CDR2 FQNEAQ (reference sequence). The CDR3 loop spans 15 amino acids. V was pared by 4 bases and J by 8 bases, with 8 bases of the junction left unmatched. Supplemented by reference TRBV7-9 and TRBJ2-1, the full variable domain reads DTGVSQNPRHKITKRGQNVTFRCDPISEHNRLYWYRQTLGQGPEFLTYFQNEAQLEKSRLLSDRFSAERPKGSFSTLEIQRTEQGDSAMYLCASSWSGGAGDEQFFGPGTRLTVL.

The sample holds many counts of this clonotype. This chain joins TRBV12-3 or TRBV12-4 and TRBJ2-1; D perhaps matches TRBD1 (5 bases). CDR3 length: 11 amino acids. V lost 6 bases, J lost 8 bases, and 8 bases lay in between. The CDR3 region has the DNA TGTGCCAGCAGCCTGACAGATGAGCAGTTCTTC. This sequence encodes CASSLTDEQFF.

In the case of this clonotype: A far larger clone is a single base away, which makes a read error likely. The chain combines TRBV6-5 with TRBJ2-1; D is perhaps TRBD2 (6 bases). Germline loops: CDR1 MNHEY, CDR2 SVGAGI. V was shortened by 6 bases and J by 10 bases, with 22 bases between the two germline ends. The CDR3 runs 15 residues. The CDR3 here is CASRMGGWTLDEQFF. In nucleotides, the CDR3 is TGTGCCAGCAGGATGGGGGGTTGGACGCTCGACGAGCAGTTCTTC.

This clonotype was picked up many times. This chain joins TRBV7-6 and TRBJ1-1; D unresolved. Germline V gene data show CDR1 as SGHVS and CDR2 as FNYEAQ. The CDR3 consists of 13 residues. V lost 5 bases and J lost 3, with 10 bases in between. CDR3 in amino acids: CASSQERDTEAFF. The CDR3 region has the DNA TGTGCCAGCAGCCAGGAGCGGGACACTGAAGCTTTCTTT.

V and J are TRBV6-2 or TRBV6-3 and TRBJ2-4; D is possibly TRBD1 (7 bases). V was shortened by 5 bases and J by 0 bases, with 17 bases between the two germline ends. The CDR3 is made up of 17 amino acids. Germline V gene lookup returns CDR1 MNHEY and CDR2 SVGEGT. The CDR3 spells CASSRQTGTLAKNIQYF. The CDR3 coding sequence is TGTGCCAGCAGTCGTCAGACAGGGACTCTAGCCAAAAACATTCAGTACTTC.

This clonotype showed up many times. The genes are TRBV6-5 and TRBJ2-3; 10 bases map to TRBD2. The junction had 7 bases not matched to a gene; V was cut back by 6 bases and J by 4 bases. CDR3 length: 15 amino acids. The V gene's germline CDR1 is MNHEY and CDR2 SVGAGI. The chain's CDR3 is CASRGSSGSSDTQYF. The CDR3 DNA follows: TGTGCCAGCAGAGGGTCTAGCGGGAGCTCAGATACGCAGTATTTT.

The table lists this clonotype with many counts. This chain links TRBV28 with TRBJ1-1; the D gene is possibly TRBD1 (6 bases). CDR1 and CDR2 from the germline V gene are MDHEN and SYDVKM. Trimming stripped 1 base from V and 0 bases from J, with 12 bases between. The CDR3 spans 16 residues. CDR3 amino acids: CASSLSDSLMNTEAFF. DNA for the CDR3: TGTGCCAGCAGTTTATCGGACAGTCTTATGAACACTGAAGCTTTCTTT.

This clonotype occurred a few times. It is likely a read error: a sequence one base away is far more abundant. V usage is TRBV28 and J usage is TRBJ2-7; 9 positions match TRBD2. Germline assignment: CDR1 MDHEN and CDR2 SYDVKM. The CDR3 consists of 16 residues. The V and J ends lost 1 base and 7 bases, in that order; junction bases with no gene match: 11. The CDR3 protein is CASSLFGGTSFSEQYF. Here the CDR3 DNA reads TGTGCCAGCAGTTTATTTGGTGGGACTAGCTTCAGTGAGCAGTACTTC.

This clonotype was observed many times. The chain has TRBV2 and TRBJ1-2; D is ambiguous. The CDR3 is 15 amino acids. Germline V gene data show CDR1 as SNHLY and CDR2 as FYNNEI. Trimming pared 1 base from V and 4 bases from J, leaving 13 bases between. CDR3 in amino acids: CASSEDAAAAYGYTF. DNA of the CDR3: TGTGCCAGCAGTGAAGATGCTGCCGCGGCCTATGGCTACACCTTC.

With regard to this clonotype: This likely reflects a read error, since a far larger clone is one base away. The J gene is TRBJ2-1, the V gene TRBV13; 9 bases agree with TRBD2. The length of the CDR3 is 12 residues. Germline values: CDR1 PRHDT, CDR2 FYEKMQ (reference sequence). The CDR3 DNA sequence: TGTGCCAGCAGTTCTTCTAGCGGGGCCTCGGTCTTC. As protein: CASSSSSGASVF.

This chain connects TRBV30 to TRBJ1-6; TRBD1 matches at 7 bases. J was trimmed by 14 bases and V by 3 bases; bases with no gene match: 4. Germline V gives CDR1 GTSNPN, CDR2 SVGIG (reference sequence). The length of the CDR3 is 11 residues. CDR3: CAWRGQHTLHF. The CDR3 nucleotides read TGTGCCTGGAGGGGACAGCACACCCTCCACTTT.

The chain employs TRBV5-6 and TRBJ1-1; D is unclear. CDR1 and CDR2 (germline): SGHDT, YYEEEE. This CDR3 is 15 amino acids long. V was clipped by 0 bases and J by 5 bases, with 14 bases between them. The CDR3 DNA follows: TGTGCCAGCAGCTTGGCCCAGCAGATATGGACTGAAGCTTTCTTT. This encodes CASSLAQQIWTEAFF.

This clonotype was observed many times. The rearrangement joins TRBV5-1 to TRBJ2-3; D is unresolved. The CDR3 has 13 residues. Trimming pared 0 bases from V and 2 bases from J, leaving 4 bases between. Germline assignment: CDR1 SGHRS and CDR2 YFSETQ. This CDR3 reads CASSLGDTDTQYF. The CDR3 region has the DNA TGCGCCAGCAGCTTGGGGGACACAGATACGCAGTATTTT.

There are a few counts of this clonotype. The chain couples TRBV30 to TRBJ1-4; D is unclear. V lost 1 base and J 7 bases, leaving 13 bases between the germline ends. Germline CDR1 reads GTSNPN; CDR2 reads SVGIG (reference sequence). This CDR3 region has 14 residues. The CDR3 reads CAWSGNRGGEKLFF. CDR3 nucleotide sequence: TGTGCCTGGAGTGGGAACAGAGGAGGTGAAAAACTGTTTTTT.

This clonotype has at least ten counts. This rearrangement joins TRBV19 to TRBJ2-1, with TRBD2 identical over 8 bases. With 7 bases clipped from V and 6 bases from J, the junction kept 11 bases outside the gene matches. The CDR3 loop spans 15 amino acids. Germline values: CDR1 LNHDA, CDR2 SQIVND (reference sequence). As DNA, the CDR3 is TGTGCCAGTACCACCATGCGGGGGGTCGTCAATGAGCAGTTCTTC. Translated, it gives CASTTMRGVVNEQFF. The full variable domain, its missing parts supplied by reference TRBV19 and TRBJ2-1, is DGGITQSPKYLFRKEGQNVTLSCEQNLNHDAMYWYRQDPGQGLRLIYYSQIVNDFQKGDIAEGYSVSREKKESFPLTVTSAQKNPTAFYLCASTTMRGVVNEQFFGPGTRLTVL.